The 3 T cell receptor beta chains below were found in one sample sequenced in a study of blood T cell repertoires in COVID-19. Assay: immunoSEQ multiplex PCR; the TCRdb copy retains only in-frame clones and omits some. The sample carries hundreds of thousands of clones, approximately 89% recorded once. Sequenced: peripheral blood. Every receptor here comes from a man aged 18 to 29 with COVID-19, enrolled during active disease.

The CDR3 DNA sequence: TGCGCCAGCAGCTTTACACCGGGACAGCGCTCCTACGAGCAGTACTTC. Translating gives CASSFTPGQRSYEQYF. The chain has TRBV5-1 and TRBJ2-7; 7 bases match TRBD1. V lost 2 bases to trimming and J lost 0 bases; unmatched junction nucleotides: 8. This CDR3 is 16 amino acids long. CDR1 SGHRS and CDR2 YFSETQ come from the germline V gene.

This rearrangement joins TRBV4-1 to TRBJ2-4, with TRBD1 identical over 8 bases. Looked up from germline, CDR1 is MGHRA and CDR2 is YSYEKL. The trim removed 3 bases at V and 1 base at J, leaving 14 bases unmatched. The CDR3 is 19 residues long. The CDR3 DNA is TGCGCCAGCAGCCAGGAAGCTTATGGGACAGGTCATGCCAAAAACATTCAGTACTTC. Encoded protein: CASSQEAYGTGHAKNIQYF.

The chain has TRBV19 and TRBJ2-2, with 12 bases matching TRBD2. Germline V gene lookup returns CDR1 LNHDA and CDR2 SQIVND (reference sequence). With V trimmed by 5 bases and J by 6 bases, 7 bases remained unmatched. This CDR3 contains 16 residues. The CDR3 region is CASSASSGGAAGELFF. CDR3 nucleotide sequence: TGTGCCAGTAGTGCTTCTAGCGGGGGGGCCGCCGGGGAGCTGTTTTTT.